Given below is one T cell receptor beta chain in context. This sequence may be a read error, since a much larger clone differs from it by one base. The record originates from a study of T cells in Graves' hyperthyroidism and ophthalmopathy. The germline gives CDR1 DFQATT, CDR2 SNEGSKA (reference sequence). The CDR3 contains 15 residues. V shed 0 bases and J shed 4 bases, with 16 bases lying between them. TCR beta CDR3 sequences were amplified from RNA transcripts. The HTBI primer set drove a first-round RT-PCR of the TCR CDR3. TCRdb reprocessed the multiplex PCR reads via MiXCR and lists one record per CDR3 protein. The sample comprises 360,000 or so distinct CDR3 sequences, 15% of which are singletons, and approximately 19% rests with the top ten.

Source material: blood. The rearrangement joins TRBV20-1 to TRBJ2-7; D might be TRBD2 (6 bases). The receptor was isolated from a woman aged 60-75 years with Graves' ophthalmopathy. The chain's CDR3 is CSARDRLASTYEQYF. CDR3 DNA sequence: TGCAGTGCTAGAGATCGGCTAGCGAGCACTTACGAGCAGTACTTC.